Listed here is a single TCR beta chain. Its antigen remains unknown. This sample is drawn from a study of cytomegalovirus exposure and HLA in healthy donors. Using immunoSEQ multiplex PCR, the repertoire was profiled, and TCRdb retains in-frame clones only, with some absent. The sample shows under 95,000 clones, around 90% of them seen only once. The CDR3 is made up of 13 amino acids. With 6 bases removed from V and 6 bases from J, the gap between germline ends came to 14 bases. In germline, CDR1 is SQVTM, CDR2 ANQGSEA. Findings and caveats of the study: Most TCR sequences proved rare, with some public TCRs found in many donors. Reports indicated that the classifier achieved high specificity and sensitivity in diagnosing cytomegalovirus status. The study labeled more than 150 TCR beta chains cytomegalovirus-associated. In vitro testing confirmed a few CMV-associated chains as specific for CMV antigens.

The chain combines TRBV29-1 with TRBJ2-2, with D perhaps TRBD2 (5 bases). The TCR originated in a man aged 25 to 40 in good health and CMV-seronegative. The source material was PBMCs. DNA of the CDR3: TGCAGCGTCGTTCTCAGCGGAGCCGGGGAGCTGTTTTTT. It codes for CSVVLSGAGELFF.